The 24 T cell receptor beta chains below come from one sample, sequenced in a study of blood T cell repertoires in COVID-19. Measured with immunoSEQ multiplex PCR; TCRdb has only the in-frame clones, and not every one. Among about 120,000 clones listed, roughly 76% were seen once. The specimen was peripheral blood. These TCRs come from an older woman with acute or convalescent COVID-19.

In its sample, this clone was seen once. The chain couples TRBV1 to TRBJ1-2. TRBV1 is reported as a pseudogene. This CDR3 has 11 amino acids. This chain's CDR3 is CTSCVREGRTF. CDR3 bases: TGCACCAGCTGCGTTAGGGAAGGGAGAACCTTC.

The rearrangement links TRBV5-4 to TRBJ2-7; TRBD1 is a possible D gene (6 bases). Germline-derived CDR1 and CDR2 are SGHNT and YYREEE (reference sequence). The V end was cut by 0 bases, the J end by 0 bases, with 13 bases between. There are 16 residues in the CDR3. CDR3 coding DNA: TGTGCCAGCAGCTTGGGGGGGCAGGGAAGCTCCTACGAGCAGTACTTC. Protein: CASSLGGQGSSYEQYF.

The J gene is TRBJ1-6, the V gene TRBV11-2, with D maybe TRBD1 (5 bases). Germline values: CDR1 SGHAT, CDR2 FQNNGV. The V end lost 2 bases, the J end lost 7 bases, and 18 bases lay between the germline ends. The CDR3 is 17 residues long. CDR3 in DNA: TGTGCCAGCAGCTTATTCCCGGGTATGGGGGGGAATTCACCCCTCCACTTT. The encoded protein is CASSLFPGMGGNSPLHF.

Remarks on this clone: Additional DNA sequences in this sample encode the identical CDR3. This rearrangement joins TRBV6-2 or TRBV6-3 to TRBJ2-7; 7 positions match TRBD1. Per germline, CDR1 MNHEY and CDR2 SVGEGT. This CDR3 comprises 14 residues. After removal of 6 bases from V and 4 bases from J, the junction contained 9 bases not matched to a gene. CDR3 in DNA: TGTGCCAGCAGCCCGACAGGGCCTTCTTACGAGCAGTACTTC. Its translation: CASSPTGPSYEQYF.

The CDR3: CASSAQGADTEAFF. The CDR3 nucleotides are TGTGCCAGCAGCGCACAGGGGGCGGACACTGAAGCTTTCTTT. This chain links TRBV11-3 with TRBJ1-1; 9 bases align to TRBD1. J gave up 3 bases and V 5 bases, and 4 bases lay outside the gene matches. The length of the CDR3 is 14 residues. Germline CDR1 reads SGHNT; CDR2 reads YENEEA.

The V call is TRBV5-4, the J call TRBJ2-7; no clear D. Per germline, CDR1 SGHNT and CDR2 YYREEE (reference sequence). The V end lost 1 base, the J end lost 2 bases, and 10 bases lay between the germline ends. The CDR3 is made up of 14 amino acids. The CDR3 nucleotides read TGTGCCAGCAGCTTGTTCCACTTACCCTACGAGCAGTACTTC. It codes for CASSLFHLPYEQYF.

V gene TRBV9 combines with J gene TRBJ2-3, with TRBD1 matching over 7 bases. Germline-derived CDR1 and CDR2 are SGDLS and YYNGEE. V gave up 0 bases and J gave up 4 bases; unmatched junction bases: 5. There are 15 residues in the CDR3. This CDR3 reads CASSVGQGFSDTQYF. For the CDR3, the DNA is TGTGCCAGCAGCGTAGGACAGGGTTTTTCAGATACGCAGTATTTT.

The chain employs TRBV5-1 and TRBJ1-4, with 11 bases aligning to TRBD1. The CDR3 is made up of 16 amino acids. V was clipped by 4 bases and J by 0 bases; unmatched bases: 2. Looked up from germline, CDR1 is SGHRS and CDR2 is YFSETQ. The CDR3 region has the DNA TGCGCCAGCAGCCAGGGACAGGGGGCAACTAATGAAAAACTGTTTTTT. Protein sequence: CASSQGQGATNEKLFF.

This clone has more than one count but fewer than ten. V is TRBV12-3 or TRBV12-4 and J is TRBJ1-5; no firm D call. The CDR3 is 12 residues long. Trimming left V 2 bases short and J 5 bases short, with 4 bases between. CDR3 amino acids: CASSLSDQPQHF. Here the CDR3 DNA reads TGTGCCAGCAGTTTATCGGATCAGCCCCAGCATTTT.

The V gene is TRBV5-1, the J gene TRBJ1-1; 7 nucleotides match TRBD1. CDR3 length: 16 residues. CDR1 is SGHRS and CDR2 is YFSETQ in the germline V gene. V lost 4 bases to trimming and J lost 0 bases; unmatched junction nucleotides: 9. The CDR3 DNA reads TGCGCCAGCAGCCCGGAAACAGGGGTTATGAACACTGAAGCTTTCTTT. Translation: CASSPETGVMNTEAFF.

This clone showed up just once. The chain links TRBV24-1 to TRBJ1-5, with D maybe TRBD1 (6 bases). The V end lost 3 bases, the J end lost 11 bases, and 13 bases lay between the germline ends. From germline, CDR1 is KGHDR and CDR2 SFDVKD. The CDR3 consists of 13 residues. The CDR3 DNA reads TGTGCCACCAGTGATCCGATGACAGGTGCCCAGCATTTT. It yields the protein CATSDPMTGAQHF.

This clone has just a few counts. The rearrangement joins TRBV2 to TRBJ2-3; 11 positions agree with TRBD2. This CDR3 has 16 amino acids. Trimming at V came to 5 bases and at J to 0 bases, leaving 4 bases not matched to a gene. Germline CDR1 and CDR2: SNHLY and FYNNEI. CDR3 coding DNA: TGTGCCAGCAGTCCAACTAGCGGGGGTAGCACAGATACGCAGTATTTT. Its protein product is CASSPTSGGSTDTQYF. The full variable domain, in which reference TRBV2 and TRBJ2-3 provide the parts outside the CDR3, is EPEVTQTPSHQVTQMGQEVILRCVPISNHLYFYWYRQILGQKVEFLVSFYNNEISEKSEIFDDQFSVERPDGSNFTLKIRSTKLEDSAMYFCASSPTSGGSTDTQYFGPGTRLTVL.

The rearrangement joins TRBV6-5 to TRBJ1-2; tentative D call: TRBD1 (5 bases). Trimming removed 11 bases at V and 4 bases at J, with 17 bases between. Germline CDR1 is MNHEY and CDR2 is SVGAGI. CDR3 size: 13 residues. The CDR3 here is CAVRTTNLYGYTF. The CDR3 nucleotides read TGTGCCGTGAGGACAACGAATCTCTATGGCTACACCTTC.

The chain combines TRBV30 with TRBJ1-3, with D tentatively TRBD1 (6 bases). Trimming left V 0 bases short and J 4 bases short, with 25 bases between. CDR3 length: 19 amino acids. CDR1 is GTSNPN, CDR2 SVGIG, per germline (reference sequence). The CDR3 DNA reads as TGTGCCTGGAGTGTAAGCGGGGTGGGGGCAGGGGACCACGGAAACACCATATATTTT. It specifies CAWSVSGVGAGDHGNTIYF.

This chain joins TRBV27 and TRBJ2-7, with 7 positions matching TRBD2. The CDR3 has 14 amino acids. V lost 4 bases and J lost 0; bases outside the gene matches: 3. Germline V gene data show CDR1 as MNHEY and CDR2 as SMNVEV (reference sequence). The CDR3 spells CASSSLAVSYEQYF. CDR3 coding DNA: TGTGCCAGCAGTTCCCTAGCGGTCTCCTACGAGCAGTACTTC.

The rearrangement joins TRBV9 to TRBJ1-5; D uncertain. Trimming shortened V by 0 bases and J by 9 bases, and 7 bases separated the two germline ends. The germline V gene has CDR1 SGDLS and CDR2 YYNGEE. The CDR3 covers 12 residues. The CDR3 here is CASSVGGGPQHF. CDR3 DNA: TGTGCCAGCAGCGTAGGAGGAGGGCCCCAGCATTTT.

The chain recombines TRBV5-1 with TRBJ1-1, with D unclear. CDR3 length: 13 residues. The V end lost 3 bases, the J end lost 4 bases, and 10 bases lay between the germline ends. Germline-derived CDR1 and CDR2 are SGHRS and YFSETQ. The DNA of the CDR3 is TGCGCCAGCAGCTCTGAACGAGGCACTGAAGCTTTCTTT. This sequence encodes CASSSERGTEAFF.

This clone was detected only a few times. This chain joins TRBV5-1 and TRBJ1-1, with D perhaps TRBD1 (5 bases). The CDR3 contains 13 residues. Germline assignment: CDR1 SGHRS and CDR2 YFSETQ. Deletions cut 5 bases from V and 5 bases from J, with 13 bases between. CDR3 DNA: TGCGCCAGCAGGGAACAGGATTTTACTGAAGCTTTCTTT. It specifies CASREQDFTEAFF.

The chain employs TRBV11-1 and TRBJ2-2; 9 bases are shared with TRBD1. The CDR3 contains 15 residues. Germline trimming cut 3 bases from V and 5 bases from J; bases unmatched to any gene: 4. Germline V gene sequence: CDR1 SGHAT, CDR2 FQDESV (reference sequence). CDR3 nucleotides: TGTGCCAGCAGCTTTGGGGACAGGGATACCGGGGAGCTGTTTTTT. The encoded protein is CASSFGDRDTGELFF.

In its sample, this clone was seen a few times. V usage is TRBV2 and J usage is TRBJ1-4, with TRBD1 identical over 8 bases. Germline V gene data show CDR1 as SNHLY and CDR2 as FYNNEI. The CDR3 runs 15 residues. J was trimmed by 6 bases and V by 6 bases; bases with no gene match: 9. CDR3 protein: CASSVTGTGYEKLFF. CDR3 nucleotides: TGTGCCAGCAGCGTGACCGGGACAGGATATGAAAAACTGTTTTTT.

The chain is built from TRBV24-1 and TRBJ2-2; TRBD2 might be the D (6 bases). The CDR3 is 14 amino acids. V gave up 5 bases and J gave up 4 bases, with 10 bases separating them. Per the germline V gene, CDR1 is KGHDR and CDR2 is SFDVKD. CDR3 sequence reads: CATSGGRSTGELFF. Written as DNA, the CDR3 is TGTGCCACCAGTGGGGGGAGGAGCACCGGGGAGCTGTTTTTT.

CDR3 nucleotides: TGTGCCAGCAGCTCAGGGACAGGATCCCAGTACTTC. Amino acids: CASSSGTGSQYF. The chain carries TRBV12-3 or TRBV12-4 and TRBJ2-5, with 8 bases fitting TRBD1. The junction had 6 bases not matched to a gene; V was cut back by 6 bases and J by 9 bases. The CDR3 consists of 12 residues.

CDR3 nucleotide sequence: TGTGCCAGCAGCCCTGGCCACGAGCAGTACTTC. It specifies CASSPGHEQYF. The chain combines TRBV12-3 or TRBV12-4 with TRBJ2-7; D is undetermined. V lost 6 bases, J lost 5 bases, and 8 bases lay in between. The CDR3 length is 11 residues.

This clone appeared a single time. A junction end diverges from the germline sequence, so it may reflect a read error. V gene TRBV25-1 combines with J gene TRBJ2-7; TRBD1 agrees at 8 bases. The V gene's germline CDR1 is MGHDK and CDR2 SYGVNS. The CDR3 contains 11 residues. Written as DNA, the CDR3 is TGTGCCAGCAGTGAACAGGGGGCGCCCCTCTTC. It yields the protein CASSEQGAPLF.